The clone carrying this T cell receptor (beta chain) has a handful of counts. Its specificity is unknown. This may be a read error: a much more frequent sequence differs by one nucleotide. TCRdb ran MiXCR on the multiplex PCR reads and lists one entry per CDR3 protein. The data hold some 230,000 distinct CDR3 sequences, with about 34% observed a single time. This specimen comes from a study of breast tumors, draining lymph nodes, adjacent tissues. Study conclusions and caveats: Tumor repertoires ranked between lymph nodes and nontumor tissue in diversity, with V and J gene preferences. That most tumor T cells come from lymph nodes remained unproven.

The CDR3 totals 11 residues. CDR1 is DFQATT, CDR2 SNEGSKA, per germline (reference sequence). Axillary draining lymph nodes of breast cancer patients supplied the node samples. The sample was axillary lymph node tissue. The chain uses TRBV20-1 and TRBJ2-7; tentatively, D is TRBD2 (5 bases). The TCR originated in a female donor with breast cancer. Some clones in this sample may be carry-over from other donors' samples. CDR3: CSARDQLGLSF. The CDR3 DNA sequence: TGCAGTGCTAGAGATCAGCTCGGACTCTCCTTC.